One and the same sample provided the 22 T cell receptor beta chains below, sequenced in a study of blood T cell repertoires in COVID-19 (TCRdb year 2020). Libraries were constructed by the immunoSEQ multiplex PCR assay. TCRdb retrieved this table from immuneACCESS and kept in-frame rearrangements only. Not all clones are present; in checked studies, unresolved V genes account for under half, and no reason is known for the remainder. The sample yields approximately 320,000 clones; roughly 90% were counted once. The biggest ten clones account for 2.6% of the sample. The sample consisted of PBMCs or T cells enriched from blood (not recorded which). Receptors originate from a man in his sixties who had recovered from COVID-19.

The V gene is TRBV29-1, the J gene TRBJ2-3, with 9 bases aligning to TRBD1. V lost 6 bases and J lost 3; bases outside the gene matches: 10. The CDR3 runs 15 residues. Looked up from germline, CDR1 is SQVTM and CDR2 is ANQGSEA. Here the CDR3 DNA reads TGCAGCGTCACCGGGGGGACAGGGAGGACAGATACGCAGTATTTT. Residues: CSVTGGTGRTDTQYF.

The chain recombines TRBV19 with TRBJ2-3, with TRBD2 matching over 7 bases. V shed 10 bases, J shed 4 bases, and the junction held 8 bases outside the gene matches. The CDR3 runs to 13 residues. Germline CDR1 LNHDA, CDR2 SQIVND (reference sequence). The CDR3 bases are TGTGCCAACACAGCGGGGCCCGCAGATACGCAGTATTTT. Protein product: CANTAGPADTQYF.

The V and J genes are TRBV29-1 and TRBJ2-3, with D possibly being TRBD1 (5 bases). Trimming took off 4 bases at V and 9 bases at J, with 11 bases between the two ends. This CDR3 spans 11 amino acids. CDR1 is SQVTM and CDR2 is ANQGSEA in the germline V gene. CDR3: CSVVVQGTQYF. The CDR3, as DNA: TGCAGCGTTGTCGTTCAGGGAACGCAGTATTTT.

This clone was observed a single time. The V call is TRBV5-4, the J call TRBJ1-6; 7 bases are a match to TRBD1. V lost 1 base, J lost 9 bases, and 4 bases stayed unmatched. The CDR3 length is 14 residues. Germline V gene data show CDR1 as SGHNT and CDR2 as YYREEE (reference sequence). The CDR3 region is CASSLNRGGSPLHF. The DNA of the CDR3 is TGTGCCAGCAGCTTGAACAGGGGCGGTTCACCCCTCCACTTT.

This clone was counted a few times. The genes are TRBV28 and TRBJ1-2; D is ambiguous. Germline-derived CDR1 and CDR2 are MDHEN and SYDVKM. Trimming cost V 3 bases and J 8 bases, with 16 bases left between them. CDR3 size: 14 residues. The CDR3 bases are TGTGCCAGCAGTTTTAGGCTCGAGCGGCAAGGCTACACCTTC. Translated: CASSFRLERQGYTF.

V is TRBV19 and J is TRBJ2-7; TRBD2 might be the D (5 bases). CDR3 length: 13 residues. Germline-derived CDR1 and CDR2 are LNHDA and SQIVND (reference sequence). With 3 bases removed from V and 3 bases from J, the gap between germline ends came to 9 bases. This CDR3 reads CASSIGEHYEQYF. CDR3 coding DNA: TGTGCCAGTAGTATCGGGGAACACTACGAGCAGTACTTC. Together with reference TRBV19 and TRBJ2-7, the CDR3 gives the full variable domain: DGGITQSPKYLFRKEGQNVTLSCEQNLNHDAMYWYRQDPGQGLRLIYYSQIVNDFQKGDIAEGYSVSREKKESFPLTVTSAQKNPTAFYLCASSIGEHYEQYFGPGTRLTVT.

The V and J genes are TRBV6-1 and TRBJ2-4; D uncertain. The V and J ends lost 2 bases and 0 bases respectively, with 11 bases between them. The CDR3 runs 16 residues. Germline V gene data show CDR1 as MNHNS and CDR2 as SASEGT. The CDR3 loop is CASSERLALAKNIQYF. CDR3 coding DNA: TGTGCCAGCAGTGAACGGTTAGCCCTAGCCAAAAACATTCAGTACTTC.

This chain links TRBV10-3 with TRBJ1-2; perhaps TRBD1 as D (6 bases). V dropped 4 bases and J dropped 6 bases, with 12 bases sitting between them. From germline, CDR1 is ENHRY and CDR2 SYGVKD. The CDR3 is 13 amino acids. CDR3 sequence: CAISGTGRDGYTF. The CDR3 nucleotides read TGTGCCATCAGTGGAACAGGGAGGGATGGCTACACCTTC.

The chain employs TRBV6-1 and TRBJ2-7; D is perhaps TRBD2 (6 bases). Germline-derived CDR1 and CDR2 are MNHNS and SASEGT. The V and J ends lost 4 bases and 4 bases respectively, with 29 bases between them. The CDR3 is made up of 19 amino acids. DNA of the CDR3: TGTGCCAGCAGTGGTCGGCGGGCGACGGGAGAATCCGGGGTTTACGAGCAGTACTTC. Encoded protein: CASSGRRATGESGVYEQYF.

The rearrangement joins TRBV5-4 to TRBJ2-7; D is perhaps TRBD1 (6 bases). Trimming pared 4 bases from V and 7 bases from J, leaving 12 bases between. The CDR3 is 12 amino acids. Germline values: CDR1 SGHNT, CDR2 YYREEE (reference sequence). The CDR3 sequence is CASSLEQGEQYF. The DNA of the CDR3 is TGTGCCAGCAGCCTAGAACAGGGTGAGCAGTACTTC.

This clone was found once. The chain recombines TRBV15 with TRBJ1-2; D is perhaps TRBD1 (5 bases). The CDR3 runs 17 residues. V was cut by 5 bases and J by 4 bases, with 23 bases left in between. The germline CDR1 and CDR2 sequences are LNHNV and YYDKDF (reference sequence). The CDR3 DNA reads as TGTGCCACCAGCTTACACCCAAGCGGGCAGGGACCCTATGGCTACACCTTC. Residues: CATSLHPSGQGPYGYTF.

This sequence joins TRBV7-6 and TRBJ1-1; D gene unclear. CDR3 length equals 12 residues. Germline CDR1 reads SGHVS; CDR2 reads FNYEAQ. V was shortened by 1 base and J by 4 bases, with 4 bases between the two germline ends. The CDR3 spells CASSLVRTEAFF. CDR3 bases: TGTGCCAGCAGCTTAGTGCGCACTGAAGCTTTCTTT.

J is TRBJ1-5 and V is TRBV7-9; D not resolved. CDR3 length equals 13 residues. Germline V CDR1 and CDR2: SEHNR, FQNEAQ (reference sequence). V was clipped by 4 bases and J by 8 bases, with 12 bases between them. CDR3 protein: CASSSTVAEPQHF. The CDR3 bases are TGTGCCAGCAGCTCAACCGTTGCGGAGCCCCAGCATTTT. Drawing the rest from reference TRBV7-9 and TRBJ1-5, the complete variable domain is DTGVSQNPRHKITKRGQNVTFRCDPISEHNRLYWYRQTLGQGPEFLTYFQNEAQLEKSRLLSDRFSAERPKGSFSTLEIQRTEQGDSAMYLCASSSTVAEPQHFGDGTRLSIL.

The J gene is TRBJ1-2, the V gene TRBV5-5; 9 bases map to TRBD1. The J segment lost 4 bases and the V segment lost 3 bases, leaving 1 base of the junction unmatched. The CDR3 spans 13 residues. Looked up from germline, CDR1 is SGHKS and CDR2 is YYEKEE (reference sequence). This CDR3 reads CASSSGQGYGYTF. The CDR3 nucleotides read TGTGCCAGCAGCTCGGGACAGGGCTATGGCTACACCTTC.

The CDR3 protein is CASSRDWANTEAFF. DNA for the CDR3: TGTGCCAGCAGCCGGGATTGGGCGAACACTGAAGCTTTCTTT. This chain links TRBV6-5 with TRBJ1-1; no clear D gene. The CDR3 contains 14 residues. From germline, CDR1 is MNHEY and CDR2 SVGAGI. V was clipped by 6 bases and J by 1 base, with 12 bases between them.

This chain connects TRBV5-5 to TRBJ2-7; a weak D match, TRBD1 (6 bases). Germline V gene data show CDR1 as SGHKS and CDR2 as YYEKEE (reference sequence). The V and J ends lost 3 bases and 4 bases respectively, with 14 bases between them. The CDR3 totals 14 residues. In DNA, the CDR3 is TGTGCCAGCAGCTCCCTGACAGGATGGTACGAGCAGTACTTC. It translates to CASSSLTGWYEQYF. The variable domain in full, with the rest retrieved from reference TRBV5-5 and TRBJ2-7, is DAGVTQSPTHLIKTRGQQVTLRCSPISGHKSVSWYQQVLGQGPQFIFQYYEKEERGRGNFPDRFSARQFPNYSSELNVNALLLGDSALYLCASSSLTGWYEQYFGPGTRLTVT.

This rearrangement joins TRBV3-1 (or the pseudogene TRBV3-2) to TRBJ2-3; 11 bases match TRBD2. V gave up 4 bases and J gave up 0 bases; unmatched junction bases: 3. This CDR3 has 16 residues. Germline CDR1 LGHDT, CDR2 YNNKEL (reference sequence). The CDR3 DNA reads TGTGCCAGCAGCCCACTAGCGGGGGCTAGCACAGATACGCAGTATTTT. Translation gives CASSPLAGASTDTQYF.

The DNA of the CDR3 is TGTGCCAGCAGCGGGTTTAGCACCTATGGCTACACCTTC. It is translated as CASSGFSTYGYTF. This chain connects TRBV5-4 to TRBJ1-2; D call uncertain. The germline gives CDR1 SGHNT, CDR2 YYREEE (reference sequence). Trimming stripped 4 bases from V and 4 bases from J, with 11 bases between. This CDR3 has 13 amino acids. The whole variable domain, remainder taken from reference TRBV5-4 and TRBJ1-2, is ETGVTQSPTHLIKTRGQQVTLRCSSQSGHNTVSWYQQALGQGPQFIFQYYREEENGRGNFPPRFSGLQFPNYSSELNVNALELDDSALYLCASSGFSTYGYTFGSGTRLTVV.

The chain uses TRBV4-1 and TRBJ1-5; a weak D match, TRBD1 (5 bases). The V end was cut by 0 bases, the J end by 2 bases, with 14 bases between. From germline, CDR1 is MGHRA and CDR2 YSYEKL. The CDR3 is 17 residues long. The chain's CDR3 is CASSQEGGEGRNQPQHF. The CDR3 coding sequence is TGCGCCAGCAGCCAAGAGGGGGGAGAGGGGCGCAATCAGCCCCAGCATTTT.

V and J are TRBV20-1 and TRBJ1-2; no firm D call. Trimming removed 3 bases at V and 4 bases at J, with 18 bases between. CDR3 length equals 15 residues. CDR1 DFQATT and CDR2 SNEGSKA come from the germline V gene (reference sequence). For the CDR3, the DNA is TGCAGTGCTAGTAGAGACGGGGATTCTGTCTATGGCTACACCTTC. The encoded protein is CSASRDGDSVYGYTF.

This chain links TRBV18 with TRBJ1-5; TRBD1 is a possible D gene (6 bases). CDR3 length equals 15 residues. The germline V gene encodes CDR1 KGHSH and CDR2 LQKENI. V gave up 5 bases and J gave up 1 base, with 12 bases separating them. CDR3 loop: CASSNQGRSNQPQHF. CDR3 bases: TGTGCCAGCTCAAACCAGGGGCGCAGCAATCAGCCCCAGCATTTT.

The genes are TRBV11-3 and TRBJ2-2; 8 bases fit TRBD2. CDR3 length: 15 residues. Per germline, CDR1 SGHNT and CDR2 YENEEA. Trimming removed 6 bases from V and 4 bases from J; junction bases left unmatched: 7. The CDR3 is CASRAGTRGTGELFF. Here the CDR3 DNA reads TGTGCCAGCAGAGCCGGGACTAGAGGCACCGGGGAGCTGTTTTTT.